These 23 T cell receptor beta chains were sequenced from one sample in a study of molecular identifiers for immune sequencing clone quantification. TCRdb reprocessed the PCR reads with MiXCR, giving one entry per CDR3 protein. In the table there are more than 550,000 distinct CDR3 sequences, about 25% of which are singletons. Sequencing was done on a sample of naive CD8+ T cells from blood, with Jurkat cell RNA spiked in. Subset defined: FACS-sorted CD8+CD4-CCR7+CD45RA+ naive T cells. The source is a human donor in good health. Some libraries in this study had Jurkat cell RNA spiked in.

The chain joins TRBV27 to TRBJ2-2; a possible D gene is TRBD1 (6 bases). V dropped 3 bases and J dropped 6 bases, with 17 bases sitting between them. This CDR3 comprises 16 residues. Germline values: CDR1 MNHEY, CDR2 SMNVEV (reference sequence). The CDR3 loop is CASSFLGRGDAGELFF. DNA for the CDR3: TGTGCCAGCAGTTTTCTAGGCAGGGGCGACGCCGGGGAGCTGTTTTTT.

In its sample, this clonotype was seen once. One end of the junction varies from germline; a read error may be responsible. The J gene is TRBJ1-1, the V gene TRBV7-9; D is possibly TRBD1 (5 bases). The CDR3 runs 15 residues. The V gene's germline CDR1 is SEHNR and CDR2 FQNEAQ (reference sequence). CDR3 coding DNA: TGTGCCGGCAGCTCGCCAGGGCTATTGCACCCTGCAGCTTTCTTT. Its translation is CAGSSPGLLHPAAFF.

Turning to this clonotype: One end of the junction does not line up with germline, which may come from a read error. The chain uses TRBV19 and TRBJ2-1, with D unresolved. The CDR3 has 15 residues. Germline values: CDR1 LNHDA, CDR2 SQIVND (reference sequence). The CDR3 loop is CASSIVSSPYNEQSF. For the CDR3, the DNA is TGTGCCAGTAGTATAGTTTCCAGCCCCTACAATGAGCAGTCCTTC.

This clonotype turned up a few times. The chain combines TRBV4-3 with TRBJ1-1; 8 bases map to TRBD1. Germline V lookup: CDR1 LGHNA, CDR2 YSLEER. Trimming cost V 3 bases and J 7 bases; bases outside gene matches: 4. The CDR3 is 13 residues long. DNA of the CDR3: TGCGCCAGCAGCCAGCAGGGGGCCAATGAAGCTTTCTTT. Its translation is CASSQQGANEAFF.

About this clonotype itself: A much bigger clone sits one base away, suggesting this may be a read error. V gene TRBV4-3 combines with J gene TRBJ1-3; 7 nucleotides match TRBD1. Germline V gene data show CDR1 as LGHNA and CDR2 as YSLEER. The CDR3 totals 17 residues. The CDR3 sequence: CASSPIGEGAAGNTLYF. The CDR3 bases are TGCGCCAGCAGCCCCATCGGAGAGGGGGCCGCTGGAAACACCCTATATTTT.

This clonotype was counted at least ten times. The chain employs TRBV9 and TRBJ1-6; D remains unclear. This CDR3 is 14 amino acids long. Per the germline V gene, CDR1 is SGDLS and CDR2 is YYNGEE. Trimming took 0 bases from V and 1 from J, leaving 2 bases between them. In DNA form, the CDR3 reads TGTGCCAGCAGCGTAGGATCCTATAATTCACCCCTCCACTTT. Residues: CASSVGSYNSPLHF.

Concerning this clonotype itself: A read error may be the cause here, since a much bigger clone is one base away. The CDR3 bases are TGTGCCAGCAAGGACAGTGCCCATGGCTACACCTTC. Its protein product is CASKDSAHGYTF. This chain joins TRBV28 and TRBJ1-2; maybe TRBD1 (6 bases). CDR3 length equals 12 residues. V lost 7 bases and J lost 6, with 12 bases in between. Germline lookup yields CDR1 MDHEN and CDR2 SYDVKM.

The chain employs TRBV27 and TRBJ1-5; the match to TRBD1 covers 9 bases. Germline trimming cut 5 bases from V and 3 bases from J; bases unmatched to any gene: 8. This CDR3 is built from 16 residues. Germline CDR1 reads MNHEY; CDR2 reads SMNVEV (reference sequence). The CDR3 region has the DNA TGTGCCAGCAGTCCATCCGGGACAGGGTACAATCAGCCCCAGCATTTT. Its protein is CASSPSGTGYNQPQHF.

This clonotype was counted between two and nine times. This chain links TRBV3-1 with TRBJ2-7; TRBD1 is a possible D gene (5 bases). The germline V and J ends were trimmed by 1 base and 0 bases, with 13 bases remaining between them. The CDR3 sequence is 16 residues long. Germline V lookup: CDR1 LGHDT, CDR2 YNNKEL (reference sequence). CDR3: CASSQGFQTVSYEQYF. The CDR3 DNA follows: TGTGCCAGCAGCCAAGGATTTCAGACAGTCTCCTACGAGCAGTACTTC.

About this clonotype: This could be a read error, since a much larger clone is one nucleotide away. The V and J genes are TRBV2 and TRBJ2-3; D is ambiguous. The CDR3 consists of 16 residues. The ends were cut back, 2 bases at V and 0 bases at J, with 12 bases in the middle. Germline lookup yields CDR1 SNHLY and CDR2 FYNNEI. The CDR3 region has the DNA TGTGCCAGCAGTGAAAGGGCTAACGGTAGCACAGATACGCAGTATTTT. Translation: CASSERANGSTDTQYF.

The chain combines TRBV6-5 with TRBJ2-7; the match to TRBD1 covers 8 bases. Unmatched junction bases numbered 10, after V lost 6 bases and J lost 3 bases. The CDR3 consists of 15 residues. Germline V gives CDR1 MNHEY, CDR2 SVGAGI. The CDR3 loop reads CASSPTGARRYEQYF. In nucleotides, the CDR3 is TGTGCCAGCAGCCCGACAGGGGCGAGGCGCTACGAGCAGTACTTC.

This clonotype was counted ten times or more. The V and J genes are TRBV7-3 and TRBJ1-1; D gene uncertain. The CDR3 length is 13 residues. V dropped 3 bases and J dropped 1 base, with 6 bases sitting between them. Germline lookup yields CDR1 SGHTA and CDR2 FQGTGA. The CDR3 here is CASSFDWNTEAFF. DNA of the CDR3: TGTGCCAGCAGCTTTGACTGGAACACTGAAGCTTTCTTT.

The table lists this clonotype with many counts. CDR3 residues: CASSLFGGGPYEQYF. The CDR3 DNA sequence: TGTGCCAGCAGCCTGTTTGGCGGGGGGCCCTACGAGCAGTACTTC. The V gene is TRBV7-2, the J gene TRBJ2-7, with 8 bases matching TRBD2. V lost 5 bases to trimming and J lost 2 bases; unmatched junction nucleotides: 8. Germline assignment: CDR1 SGHTA and CDR2 FQGNSA. There are 15 residues in the CDR3.

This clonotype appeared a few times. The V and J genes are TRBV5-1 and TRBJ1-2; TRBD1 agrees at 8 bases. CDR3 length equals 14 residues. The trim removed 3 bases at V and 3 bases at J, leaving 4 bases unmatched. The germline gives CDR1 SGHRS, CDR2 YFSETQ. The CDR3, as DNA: TGCGCCAGCAGCTGGACAGGGAGGGACTATGGCTACACCTTC. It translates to CASSWTGRDYGYTF. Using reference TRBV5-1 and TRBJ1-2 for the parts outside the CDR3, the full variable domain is KAGVTQTPRYLIKTRGQQVTLSCSPISGHRSVSWYQQTPGQGLQFLFEYFSETQRNKGNFPGRFSGRQFSNSRSEMNVSTLELGDSALYLCASSWTGRDYGYTFGSGTRLTVV.

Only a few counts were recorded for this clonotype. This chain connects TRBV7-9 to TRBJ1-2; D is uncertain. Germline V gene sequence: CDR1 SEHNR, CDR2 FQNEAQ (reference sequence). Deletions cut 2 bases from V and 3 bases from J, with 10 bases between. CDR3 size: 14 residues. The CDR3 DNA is TGTGCCAGCAGCTTACGGCCAGAGCACTATGGCTACACCTTC. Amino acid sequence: CASSLRPEHYGYTF.

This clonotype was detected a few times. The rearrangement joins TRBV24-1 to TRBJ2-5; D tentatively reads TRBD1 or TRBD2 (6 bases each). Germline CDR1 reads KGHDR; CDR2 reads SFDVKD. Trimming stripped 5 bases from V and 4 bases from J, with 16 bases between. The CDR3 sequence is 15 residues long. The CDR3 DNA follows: TGTGCCACCAGTGTTACAGGGTTGGGAGGAGAGACCCAGTACTTC. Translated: CATSVTGLGGETQYF.

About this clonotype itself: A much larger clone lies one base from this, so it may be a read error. As DNA, the CDR3 is TGCGCCAGCAGCCAAGATGTTACAGCCCGCCAAACTGAAGCTTTCTTT. Translated, it gives CASSQDVTARQTEAFF. V is TRBV4-1 and J is TRBJ1-1; D call uncertain. Looked up from germline, CDR1 is MGHRA and CDR2 is YSYEKL. V lost 0 bases and J 5 bases, leaving 16 bases between the germline ends. There are 16 residues in the CDR3.

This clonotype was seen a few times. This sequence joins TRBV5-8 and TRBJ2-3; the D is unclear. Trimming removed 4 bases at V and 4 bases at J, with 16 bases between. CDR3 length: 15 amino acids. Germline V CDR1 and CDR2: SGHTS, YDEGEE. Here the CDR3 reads CASSPGTINSDTQYF. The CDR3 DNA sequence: TGTGCCAGCAGCCCTGGCACCATCAACTCAGATACGCAGTATTTT.

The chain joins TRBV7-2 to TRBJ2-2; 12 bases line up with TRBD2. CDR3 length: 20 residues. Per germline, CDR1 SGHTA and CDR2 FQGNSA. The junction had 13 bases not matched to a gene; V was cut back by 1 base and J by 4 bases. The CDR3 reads CASSLEEWASGGVRTGELFF. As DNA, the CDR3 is TGTGCCAGCAGCTTAGAAGAGTGGGCTAGCGGGGGGGTCCGCACCGGGGAGCTGTTTTTT.

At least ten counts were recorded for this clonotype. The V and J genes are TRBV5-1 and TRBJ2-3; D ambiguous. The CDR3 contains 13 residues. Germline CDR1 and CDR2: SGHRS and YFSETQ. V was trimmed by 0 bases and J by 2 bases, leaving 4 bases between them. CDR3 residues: CASSLVPTDTQYF. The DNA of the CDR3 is TGCGCCAGCAGCTTGGTCCCCACAGATACGCAGTATTTT.

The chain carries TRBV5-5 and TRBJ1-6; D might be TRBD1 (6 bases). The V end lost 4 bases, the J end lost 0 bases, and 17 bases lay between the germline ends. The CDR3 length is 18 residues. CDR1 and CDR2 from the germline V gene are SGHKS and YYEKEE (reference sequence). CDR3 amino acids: CASSATGQLNSYNSPLHF. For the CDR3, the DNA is TGTGCCAGCAGCGCTACAGGACAGTTAAACTCCTATAATTCACCCCTCCACTTT.

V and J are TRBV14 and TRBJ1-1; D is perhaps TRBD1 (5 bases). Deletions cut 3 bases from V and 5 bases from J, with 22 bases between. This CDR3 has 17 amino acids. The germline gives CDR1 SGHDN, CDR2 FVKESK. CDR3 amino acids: CASSHLSSGLGVTEAFF. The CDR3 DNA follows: TGTGCCAGCAGCCACCTCTCCTCGGGACTCGGAGTGACTGAAGCTTTCTTT.

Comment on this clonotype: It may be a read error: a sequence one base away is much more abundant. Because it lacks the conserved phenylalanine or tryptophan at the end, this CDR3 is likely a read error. CDR3 coding DNA: TGCGCCAGCAGCCAAGATGGGACGGCCAACTACGAGCAGTACTCC. Amino acid sequence: CASSQDGTANYEQYS. The chain is built from TRBV4-1 and TRBJ2-7, with D perhaps matching TRBD1 or TRBD2 (5 bases each). The V gene lost 0 bases and the J gene lost 3 bases, with 12 bases spanning the gap. This CDR3 is built from 15 residues. Germline V CDR1 and CDR2: MGHRA, YSYEKL.